The 3 T cell receptor beta chains presented below share a single source sample, sequenced in a study of cytomegalovirus exposure and HLA in healthy donors. Amplification used 60 Vbeta primers and 13 Jbeta primers. The protocol was immunoSEQ multiplex PCR, while the TCRdb copy is restricted to in-frame clones and leaves out a portion. The sample consists of 100,000 to 150,000 clones, around 77% of them appearing once. Specimen: PBMCs. These receptors all stem from a woman between 40 and 55 years old in good health and CMV-seropositive.

The gene calls are TRBV28 and TRBJ2-7; 8 nucleotides match TRBD2. The V and J ends lost 7 bases and 1 base, in that order; junction bases with no gene match: 6. The CDR3 extends over 14 amino acids. Germline CDR1 and CDR2: MDHEN and SYDVKM. CDR3 sequence: CASMGTGGSYEQYF. In DNA form, the CDR3 reads TGTGCCAGCATGGGGACGGGGGGGTCCTACGAGCAGTACTTC.

CDR3 amino acids: CASRGAGGRDNQPQHF. As DNA, the CDR3 is TGTGCCAGCAGGGGGGCCGGGGGGCGGGACAATCAGCCCCAGCATTTT. The V gene is TRBV6-6, the J gene TRBJ1-5, with D possibly being TRBD1 (6 bases). With 6 bases removed from V and 3 bases from J, the gap between germline ends came to 18 bases. The germline V gene encodes CDR1 MNHNY and CDR2 SVGAGI (reference sequence). The CDR3 has 16 amino acids.

The DNA for the CDR3 is TGTGCCAGCAGTCCAGGGACAGGGGGCGGCAAAAACATTCAGTACTTC. Residues: CASSPGTGGGKNIQYF. J is TRBJ2-4 and V is TRBV27; 12 positions agree with TRBD1. Germline values: CDR1 MNHEY, CDR2 SMNVEV (reference sequence). CDR3 size: 16 residues. J was trimmed by 3 bases and V by 5 bases; bases with no gene match: 5.